A selection of T cell receptor beta chains follows, all from one sample in a study of blood T cell repertoires in COVID-19. Sequenced by immunoSEQ multiplex PCR; TCRdb stores in-frame clones only, minus some. The sample holds roughly 100,000 clones, roughly 80% seen once. The sample taken for sequencing was peripheral blood. The source is a woman older than 75 with acute or convalescent COVID-19. CDR3s include the opening cysteine and the closing phenylalanine or tryptophan. D genes are given only for firm matches. A row's size may be missing; if present it is once, few, many or a size class.

J: TRBJ2-1; size: -; D: TRBD2; V: TRBV19; CDR3: CASSRELAGGIYNEQFF; DNA: TGTGCCAGTAGTAGAGAGCTAGCGGGAGGTATCTACAATGAGCAGTTCTTC
J: TRBJ2-3; size: -; D: -; V: TRBV9; CDR3: CASSVYVSPTDTQYF; DNA: TGTGCCAGCAGCGTGTATGTATCCCCCACAGATACGCAGTATTTT
J: TRBJ1-4; size: -; D: TRBD1; V: TRBV5-1; CDR3: CASSPMTGGNEKLFF; DNA: TGCGCCAGCAGCCCGATGACAGGGGGAAATGAAAAACTGTTTTTT
J: TRBJ2-7; size: -; D: TRBD1; V: TRBV28; CDR3: CASSLPGQGGYEQYF; DNA: TGTGCCAGCAGTTTACCGGGACAGGGAGGCTACGAGCAGTACTTC
J: TRBJ2-6; size: -; D: -; V: TRBV28; CDR3: CASSLQLQSSNVLTF; DNA: TGTGCCAGCAGTTTACAACTGCAATCCTCCAACGTCCTGACTTTC
J: TRBJ1-3; size: -; D: -; V: TRBV5-4; CDR3: CASSGSSSGNTIYF; DNA: TGTGCCAGCTCCGGGTCGAGCTCTGGAAACACCATATATTTT
J: TRBJ1-5; size: -; D: TRBD1; V: TRBV7-2; CDR3: CASSLVGGSGQAMPQHF; DNA: TGTGCCAGCAGCTTAGTTGGGGGCTCCGGACAGGCGATGCCCCAGCATTTT
J: TRBJ2-5; size: few; D: TRBD2; V: TRBV7-2; CDR3: CASSGTSGTQETQYF; DNA: TGTGCCAGCAGCGGGACTAGCGGGACCCAAGAGACCCAGTACTTC
J: TRBJ1-6; size: -; D: TRBD1; V: TRBV24-1; CDR3: CAAPDRGSGNSPLHF; DNA: TGTGCCGCTCCGGACAGGGGGAGCGGGAATTCACCCCTCCACTTT
J: TRBJ2-7; size: few; D: -; V: TRBV27; CDR3: CASSLTGGEQYF; DNA: TGTGCCAGCAGTTTAACAGGTGGCGAGCAGTACTTC
J: TRBJ1-5; size: few; D: TRBD1; V: TRBV18; CDR3: CASSRGQVGNQPQHF; DNA: TGTGCCAGCTCACGAGGACAGGTAGGCAATCAGCCCCAGCATTTT
J: TRBJ2-3; size: -; D: -; V: TRBV10-1; CDR3: CASSDQLGRGDADTQYF; DNA: TGCGCCAGCAGTGATCAACTGGGAAGGGGCGACGCAGATACGCAGTATTTT
J: TRBJ1-1; size: -; D: -; V: TRBV10-2; CDR3: CASSDSDGRKGEAFF; DNA: TGCGCCAGCAGTGACTCGGACGGGAGGAAGGGTGAAGCTTTCTTT
J: TRBJ2-3; size: -; D: -; V: TRBV28; CDR3: CASSLVGPDTQYF; DNA: TGTGCCAGCAGTCTCGTGGGGCCAGATACGCAGTATTTT
J: TRBJ1-2; size: -; D: TRBD1; V: TRBV2; CDR3: CASTAGDRHTF; DNA: TGTGCCAGCACGGCAGGGGACAGGCACACCTTC
J: TRBJ1-4; size: few; D: -; V: TRBV9; CDR3: CASSVGPVTTNEKLFF; DNA: TGTGCCAGCAGCGTAGGGCCAGTAACAACTAATGAAAAACTGTTTTTT
J: TRBJ2-1; size: -; D: TRBD2; V: TRBV30; CDR3: CAWSDAGVSYNEQFF; DNA: TGTGCCTGGAGTGATGCGGGAGTCTCCTACAATGAGCAGTTCTTC
J: TRBJ2-3; size: -; D: TRBD2; V: TRBV10-1; CDR3: CASSATSGSGTDTQYF; DNA: TGCGCCAGCAGTGCGACTAGCGGGAGCGGTACAGATACGCAGTATTTT
J: TRBJ1-1; size: -; D: -; V: TRBV5-6; CDR3: CASTVQGLSTEAFF; DNA: TGTGCCAGCACCGTACAGGGATTGAGCACTGAAGCTTTCTTT
J: TRBJ2-5; size: -; D: TRBD2; V: TRBV10-3; CDR3: CAISAETSRSETQYF; DNA: TGTGCCATCAGTGCAGAGACTAGCCGGTCGGAGACCCAGTACTTC
J: TRBJ2-2; size: -; D: TRBD1; V: TRBV11-3; CDR3: CASSSRDRYTGELFF; DNA: TGTGCCAGCAGCTCCCGGGACAGGTACACCGGGGAGCTGTTTTTT
J: TRBJ1-1; size: -; D: TRBD1; V: TRBV5-1; CDR3: CASSTQGGNTEAFF; DNA: TGCGCCAGCAGCACCCAGGGGGGGAACACTGAAGCTTTCTTT
J: TRBJ1-4; size: -; D: TRBD1; V: TRBV28; CDR3: CASSPGQAYEKLFF; DNA: TGTGCCAGCAGCCCCGGACAGGCCTATGAAAAACTGTTTTTT
J: TRBJ1-2; size: few; D: TRBD1; V: TRBV28; CDR3: CASSHQQGAYDGYTF; DNA: TGTGCCAGCAGTCACCAACAGGGGGCATATGATGGCTACACCTTC
J: TRBJ2-1; size: -; D: TRBD2; V: TRBV27; CDR3: CASSLSGTSGSLEQFF; DNA: TGTGCCAGCAGTTTATCCGGGACTAGCGGGAGCCTTGAGCAGTTCTTC
J: TRBJ1-4; size: -; D: -; V: TRBV5-1; CDR3: CASSLDSNEKLFF; DNA: TGCGCCAGCAGCTTGGACAGTAATGAAAAACTGTTTTTT
J: TRBJ1-1; size: -; D: -; V: TRBV6-6; CDR3: CASTPTGLNTEAFF; DNA: TGTGCCAGCACCCCGACAGGCCTAAACACTGAAGCTTTCTTT
J: TRBJ2-6; size: few; D: -; V: TRBV29-1; CDR3: CSAGSSGANVLTF; DNA: TGCAGCGCTGGGAGCTCTGGGGCCAACGTCCTGACTTTC
J: TRBJ1-4; size: -; D: -; V: TRBV7-9; CDR3: CASSLEIQISTNEKLFF; DNA: TGTGCCAGCAGCCTGGAGATCCAAATCTCAACTAATGAAAAACTGTTTTTT
J: TRBJ1-1; size: -; D: TRBD1; V: TRBV5-1; CDR3: CASSWGQLPMNTEAFF; DNA: TGCGCCAGCAGCTGGGGACAGCTACCCATGAACACTGAAGCTTTCTTT
J: TRBJ2-7; size: -; D: TRBD2; V: TRBV5-5; CDR3: CASSVRLAGVTNEQYF; DNA: TGTGCCAGCAGCGTCCGACTAGCGGGAGTAACGAACGAGCAGTACTTC
J: TRBJ2-7; size: -; D: TRBD1; V: TRBV5-1; CDR3: CASSLGGQGYEQYF; DNA: TGCGCCAGCAGCTTAGGGGGACAGGGTTACGAGCAGTACTTC
J: TRBJ2-2; size: -; D: TRBD1; V: TRBV9; CDR3: CASSVTGAAVFSRNTGELFF; DNA: TGTGCCAGCAGCGTGACAGGGGCCGCCGTCTTTAGCCGTAACACCGGGGAGCTGTTTTTT
J: TRBJ1-1; size: few; D: TRBD1; V: TRBV28; CDR3: CASRDTAGGLTEAFF; DNA: TGTGCCAGCAGGGACACGGCAGGGGGCTTAACTGAAGCTTTCTTT
J: TRBJ2-5; size: -; D: -; V: TRBV9; CDR3: CASSVGPTGRQETQYF; DNA: TGTGCCAGCAGCGTAGGTCCGACAGGCAGGCAAGAGACCCAGTACTTC
J: TRBJ1-5; size: -; D: TRBD1; V: TRBV5-6; CDR3: CASSNIGTGYSNQPQHF; DNA: TGTGCCAGCAGTAACATCGGGACAGGGTATAGCAATCAGCCCCAGCATTTT
J: TRBJ1-5; size: -; D: TRBD1; V: TRBV6-5; CDR3: CASSPGQLYNQPQHF; DNA: TGTGCCAGCAGCCCGGGACAGCTATACAATCAGCCCCAGCATTTT
J: TRBJ2-5; size: -; D: TRBD2; V: TRBV5-1; CDR3: CASSLGLAGQETQYF; DNA: TGCGCCAGCAGCCTCGGACTAGCGGGGCAAGAGACCCAGTACTTC
J: TRBJ2-3; size: -; D: -; V: TRBV19; CDR3: CASSIRRMSYSTDTQYF; DNA: TGTGCCAGTAGTATTCGGAGGATGTCGTATAGCACAGATACGCAGTATTTT
J: TRBJ2-3; size: -; D: TRBD2; V: TRBV3-1/TRBV3-2; CDR3: CASSPLVAGGPDTQYF; DNA: TGTGCCAGCAGCCCGTTGGTAGCGGGAGGTCCAGATACGCAGTATTTT
J: TRBJ2-3; size: -; D: -; V: TRBV7-2; CDR3: CASSLAATSTDTQYF; DNA: TGTGCCAGCAGCCTAGCAGCGACTAGCACAGATACGCAGTATTTT